Below, 18 T cell receptor beta chains from the same sample are listed, as sequenced in a study of cytomegalovirus exposure and HLA in healthy donors. The PCR had 60 Vbeta and 13 Jbeta primers. The data were produced by immunoSEQ multiplex PCR, yet TCRdb's version contains in-frame clones alone and is incomplete. Here the sample spans about 120,000 clones, 67% being singletons. Sequencing used PBMCs. These receptors were collected from a man aged 18 to 35 in good health and CMV-seropositive.

This clone was seen a few times. The chain uses TRBV7-9 and TRBJ1-6, with a possible D match to TRBD1 (5 bases). Trimming cost V 8 bases and J 6 bases, with 14 bases left between them. CDR3 length: 14 amino acids. Germline CDR1 is SEHNR and CDR2 is FQNEAQ (reference sequence). The CDR3, as DNA: TGTGCCAGCGGAGTGGGGGGTGGTAATTCACCCCTCCACTTT. It encodes CASGVGGGNSPLHF.

There are a few counts of this clone. The chain couples TRBV6-1 to TRBJ1-2; 10 nucleotides agree with TRBD1. CDR3 length: 14 amino acids. V shed 4 bases and J 6 bases; nucleotides not matched to a gene: 5. Germline CDR1 MNHNS, CDR2 SASEGT. The CDR3 protein is CASSASGTGDGYTF. DNA of the CDR3: TGTGCCAGCAGTGCTTCGGGGACAGGGGATGGCTACACCTTC.

This chain connects TRBV5-1 to TRBJ2-3; 8 bases map to TRBD2. V was pared by 4 bases and J by 3 bases, with 10 bases of the junction left unmatched. The CDR3 is 16 amino acids. CDR1 is SGHRS and CDR2 is YFSETQ in the germline V gene. As DNA, the CDR3 is TGCGCCAGCAGCCCCGGCCGTGCGGGGGGAACAGATACGCAGTATTTT. Translating it yields CASSPGRAGGTDTQYF.

The rearrangement joins TRBV5-1 to TRBJ2-1, with TRBD2 matching 11 bases. V gave up 2 bases and J gave up 7 bases; unmatched junction bases: 5. This CDR3 region has 15 residues. Looked up from germline, CDR1 is SGHRS and CDR2 is YFSETQ. The CDR3 loop reads CASSLTSGGTNEQFF. The CDR3 DNA reads TGCGCCAGCAGCTTAACTAGCGGGGGTACGAATGAGCAGTTCTTC.

This clone was counted a single time. CDR3 DNA: TGCAGCGTTGAAGGAGGGGGTAGGACCAGGGGGGCAGATACGCAGTATTTT. It encodes CSVEGGGRTRGADTQYF. The rearrangement links TRBV29-1 to TRBJ2-3; perhaps TRBD1 as D (7 bases). The CDR3 runs 17 residues. V was pared by 1 base and J by 4 bases, with 21 bases between. CDR1 is SQVTM and CDR2 is ANQGSEA in the germline V gene.

This clone was recorded once. The chain recombines TRBV9 with TRBJ2-1; 13 bases align to TRBD2. V shed 4 bases and J 9 bases; nucleotides not matched to a gene: 7. Per germline, CDR1 SGDLS and CDR2 YYNGEE. CDR3 length: 15 residues. The CDR3 DNA reads as TGTGCCAGCAGCCCCCGGACTAGCGGGGGTGGTGAGCAGTTCTTC. Translated, it gives CASSPRTSGGGEQFF.

The rearrangement links TRBV6-6 to TRBJ1-5, with 10 bases identical to TRBD1. The V gene end was trimmed by 4 bases and the J gene end by 0 bases; junction bases not matched to a gene: 3. Per the germline V gene, CDR1 is MNHNY and CDR2 is SVGAGI (reference sequence). The CDR3 consists of 16 residues. The CDR3 reads CASSSRDRGSNQPQHF. In nucleotides, the CDR3 is TGTGCCAGCAGTTCCCGGGACAGGGGTAGCAATCAGCCCCAGCATTTT.

The V gene is TRBV11-2, the J gene TRBJ1-6, with D maybe TRBD1 (6 bases). Germline V gene sequence: CDR1 SGHAT, CDR2 FQNNGV. This CDR3 region has 15 residues. V shed 1 base and J shed 9 bases, with 13 bases lying between them. The CDR3: CASSLVGGRASPLHF. The CDR3 DNA follows: TGTGCCAGCAGCTTAGTTGGGGGCCGGGCTTCACCCCTCCACTTT.

J is TRBJ2-1 and V is TRBV30, with 10 bases identical to TRBD2. Per the germline V gene, CDR1 is GTSNPN and CDR2 is SVGIG (reference sequence). V dropped 4 bases and J dropped 10; count of bases not matched to a gene: 13. The CDR3 sequence is 15 residues long. In DNA form, the CDR3 reads TGTGCCTGGACGGTTCGGCTAGCGGGGGCACAGGAGCAGTTCTTC. It codes for CAWTVRLAGAQEQFF.

The genes are TRBV15 and TRBJ2-3, with TRBD2 matching 12 bases. The CDR3 length is 21 residues. V lost 0 bases to trimming and J lost 0 bases; unmatched junction nucleotides: 13. Germline-derived CDR1 and CDR2 are LNHNV and YYDKDF (reference sequence). In DNA form, the CDR3 reads TGTGCCACCAGCAGAGATGTCGTTGGGCTAGCGGGGGGGCCCAGCACAGATACGCAGTATTTT. Translation gives CATSRDVVGLAGGPSTDTQYF.

The rearrangement links TRBV30 to TRBJ2-7; D might be TRBD1 (6 bases). CDR3 length: 13 amino acids. CDR1 GTSNPN and CDR2 SVGIG come from the germline V gene (reference sequence). The V end lost 5 bases, the J end lost 6 bases, and 17 bases lay between the germline ends. In nucleotides, the CDR3 is TGTGCCTGGGCAACAGGGTATTCGTCCGAGCAGTACTTC. Protein sequence: CAWATGYSSEQYF.

V usage is TRBV28 and J usage is TRBJ2-3; 7 bases line up with TRBD1. CDR1 and CDR2 from the germline V gene are MDHEN and SYDVKM. Trimming at V came to 4 bases and at J to 2 bases, leaving 9 bases not matched to a gene. This CDR3 region has 16 residues. The CDR3 sequence: CASSYTTGANTDTQYF. CDR3 nucleotide sequence: TGTGCCAGCAGTTATACTACAGGGGCGAACACAGATACGCAGTATTTT.

V is TRBV7-8 and J is TRBJ1-1, with 8 bases matching TRBD1. The length of the CDR3 is 15 residues. V dropped 1 base and J dropped 5; count of bases not matched to a gene: 6. Germline CDR1 and CDR2: SGHVS and FQNEAQ. CDR3 amino acids: CASSLVTGAKTEAFF. CDR3 sequence (DNA): TGTGCCAGCAGCTTAGTGACAGGGGCGAAGACTGAAGCTTTCTTT.

This chain uses TRBV5-6 with TRBJ1-4, with 10 positions matching TRBD1. Germline CDR1 and CDR2: SGHDT and YYEEEE. CDR3 length equals 15 residues. The V segment lost 4 bases and the J segment 6 bases; nucleotides outside the gene matches: 6. The CDR3 sequence: CASSVTGGWDEKLFF. The CDR3 DNA sequence: TGTGCCAGCAGCGTGACAGGGGGCTGGGATGAAAAACTGTTTTTT.

J is TRBJ1-1 and V is TRBV14; no firm D call. Trimming took 0 bases from V and 2 from J, leaving 4 bases between them. The CDR3 spans 13 residues. CDR1 and CDR2 from the germline V gene are SGHDN and FVKESK. This CDR3 is CASSQERNTEAFF. CDR3 nucleotide sequence: TGTGCCAGCAGCCAAGAGAGAAACACTGAAGCTTTCTTT.

This clone showed up just once. The chain couples TRBV4-1 to TRBJ1-1; no firm D call. CDR3 length equals 13 residues. The V end was cut by 0 bases, the J end by 10 bases, with 12 bases between. Per the germline V gene, CDR1 is MGHRA and CDR2 is YSYEKL. The CDR3 nucleotides are TGCGCCAGCAGCCAAGATCGTGCGGGGTTAGCTTTCTTT. Protein sequence: CASSQDRAGLAFF.

The CDR3 DNA follows: TGTGCCAGCAGCCTCAGGGGGAACCCCCCAGATACGCAGTATTTT. Its protein is CASSLRGNPPDTQYF. The chain combines TRBV5-5 with TRBJ2-3; 7 nucleotides match TRBD1. Trimming removed 4 bases from V and 4 bases from J; junction bases left unmatched: 9. In germline, CDR1 is SGHKS, CDR2 YYEKEE (reference sequence). The CDR3 spans 15 residues.

The chain employs TRBV5-6 and TRBJ1-1; tentatively, D is TRBD1 (5 bases). V was trimmed by 4 bases and J by 1 base, leaving 11 bases between them. Germline lookup yields CDR1 SGHDT and CDR2 YYEEEE. The CDR3 has 14 amino acids. The DNA of the CDR3 is TGTGCCAGCAGCACGCGACAGCCGAACACTGAAGCTTTCTTT. It codes for CASSTRQPNTEAFF.